These 2 T cell receptor beta chains were sequenced from one sample in a study of shared clonotypes between healthy human individuals. Sequenced by immunoSEQ multiplex PCR; TCRdb stores in-frame clones only, minus some. Here the sample spans 1,400,000 or so clones, approximately 98.5% being singletons. Sequencing was done on a sample of naive CD4+ T cells sorted from blood. Noted subset: CD45RA+ positively selected. The receptors here all came from a young man in good health.

V gene TRBV18 combines with J gene TRBJ2-2, with 7 bases fitting TRBD2. CDR1 is KGHSH, CDR2 LQKENI, per germline. The CDR3 has 16 amino acids. Trimming removed 4 bases from V and 6 bases from J; junction bases left unmatched: 11. CDR3 amino acids: CASSLSGTIGAGELFF. Here the CDR3 DNA reads TGTGCCAGCTCACTATCCGGGACTATCGGGGCCGGGGAGCTGTTTTTT.

This sequence joins TRBV18 and TRBJ2-1; 11 nucleotides match TRBD1. J was trimmed by 9 bases and V by 5 bases; bases with no gene match: 12. From germline, CDR1 is KGHSH and CDR2 LQKENI. The CDR3 consists of 16 residues. The CDR3 coding sequence is TGTGCCAGCTCATCGCGTGGCGGACAGGGGGCGGGTGAGCAGTTCTTC. This codes for CASSSRGGQGAGEQFF.